This TCR beta chain was sequenced for a study of cytomegalovirus exposure and HLA in healthy donors. 60 Vbeta and 13 Jbeta primers were used in PCR. Produced via immunoSEQ multiplex PCR; TCRdb's table is partial and in-frame only. This repertoire shows some 160,000 clones, around three quarters found once; its top ten account for less than 2.5%. With respect to this clone: What it recognizes is unknown.

Study-wide results and limits: For most TCR beta V segments, an earlier analysis put the productive rate at about 87% or about 30% of the time.

Donors were ostensibly healthy at sampling, although undocumented immune exposures were probable. CDR3 size: 15 residues. Trimming took off 1 base at V and 4 bases at J, with 14 bases between the two ends. CDR1 is SGHDT, CDR2 YYEEEE, per germline. The receptor's source is a man aged 45 to 65 in good health and CMV-seropositive. Sequenced input: PBMCs. This chain links TRBV5-6 with TRBJ2-5; D is perhaps TRBD2 (7 bases). Written as DNA, the CDR3 is TGTGCCAGCAGCTTGAAGGGGGGGCTAGGAGAGACCCAGTACTTC. Its translation is CASSLKGGLGETQYF.